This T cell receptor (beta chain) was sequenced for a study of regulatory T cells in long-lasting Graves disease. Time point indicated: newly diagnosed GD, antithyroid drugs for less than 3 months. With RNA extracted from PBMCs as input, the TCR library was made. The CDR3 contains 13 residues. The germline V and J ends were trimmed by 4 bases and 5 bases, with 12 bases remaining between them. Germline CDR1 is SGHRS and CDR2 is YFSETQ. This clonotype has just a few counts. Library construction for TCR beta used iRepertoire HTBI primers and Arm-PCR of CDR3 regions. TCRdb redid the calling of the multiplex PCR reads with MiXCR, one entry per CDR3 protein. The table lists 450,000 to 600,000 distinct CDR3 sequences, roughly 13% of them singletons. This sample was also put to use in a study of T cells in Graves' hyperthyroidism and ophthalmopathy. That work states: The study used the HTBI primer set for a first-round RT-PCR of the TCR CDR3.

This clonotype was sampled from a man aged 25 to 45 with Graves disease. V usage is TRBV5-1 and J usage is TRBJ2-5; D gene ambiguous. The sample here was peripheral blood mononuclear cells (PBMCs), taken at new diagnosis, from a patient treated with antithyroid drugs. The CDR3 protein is CASSADVFETQYF. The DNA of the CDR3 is TGCGCCAGCAGCGCCGACGTTTTTGAGACCCAGTACTTC.